Below are 9 T cell receptor beta chains sequenced from a single sample in a study of metastatic and nonmetastatic thyroid tumors. All patients were untreated before thyroid surgery. Through MiXCR, TCRdb re-clonotyped the PCR reads. This sample has about 14,000 clones, with about 29% found just once. Sequenced input: blood. The receptors originated from a female donor with papillary thyroid cancer or a benign thyroid nodule (not recorded which). Some clones in this sample may be carry-over from other donors' samples.

The chain recombines TRBV11-2 with TRBJ2-7, with 10 bases matching TRBD1. This CDR3 region has 17 residues. V lost 7 bases and J lost 4; bases outside the gene matches: 16. Germline assignment: CDR1 SGHAT and CDR2 FQNNGV. The CDR3 sequence is CASTSRTGGHIFYEQYF. CDR3 DNA sequence: TGTGCCAGCACCTCCAGGACAGGGGGTCATATTTTTTACGAGCAGTACTTC.

The chain combines TRBV20-1 with TRBJ2-5, with D possibly being TRBD2 (6 bases). The CDR3 length is 17 residues. V gave up 6 bases and J gave up 1 base, with 24 bases separating them. Germline V gene lookup returns CDR1 DFQATT and CDR2 SNEGSKA (reference sequence). The CDR3: CSAGDIRDSKTQETQYF. For the CDR3, the DNA is TGCAGTGCCGGAGACATTCGGGACTCAAAAACCCAAGAGACCCAGTACTTC.

This chain uses TRBV7-1 with TRBJ2-3; unclear D gene. TRBV7-1 counts as an open reading frame of uncertain function. V dropped 3 bases and J dropped 10 bases, with 32 bases sitting between them. The CDR3 has 19 amino acids. CDR3 sequence (DNA): TGTGCCAGCAGCTCGAGCTACCGTAAGGGTCAGGCCTCAAAGGTTTCGCAGTATTTT. It is translated as CASSSSYRKGQASKVSQYF.

There are many counts of this clone. The V gene is TRBV9, the J gene TRBJ2-1, with D possibly being TRBD1 (6 bases). The CDR3 sequence is 14 residues long. V lost 0 bases to trimming and J lost 6 bases, with 10 bases between them. In germline, CDR1 is SGDLS, CDR2 YYNGEE. The CDR3 protein is CASSVGSRGNEQFF. The CDR3 DNA is TGTGCCAGCAGCGTAGGTAGCAGGGGCAATGAGCAGTTCTTC.

As DNA, the CDR3 is TGTGCCAGCAGCGTAGGGTCTAGCGTGGGTTACGTGCCGTACTTC. It specifies CASSVGSSVGYVPYF. This sequence joins TRBV9 and TRBJ2-7, with D perhaps TRBD2 (6 bases). Germline loops: CDR1 SGDLS, CDR2 YYNGEE. The V and J ends lost 0 bases and 12 bases respectively, with 22 bases between them. The CDR3 spans 15 residues. Full variable domain (rest looked up from reference TRBV9 and TRBJ2-7): DSGVTQTPKHLITATGQRVTLRCSPRSGDLSVYWYQQSLDQGLQFLIQYYNGEERAKGNILERFSAQQFPDLHSELNLSSLELGDSALYFCASSVGSSVGYVPYFGPGTRLTVT.

This clone was counted ten times or more. Other DNA sequences from this sample encode an identical CDR3 as well. The CDR3 loop is CASSSPTSGGSTDTQYF. The CDR3 DNA reads TGTGCCAGCAGCTCCCCCACTAGCGGGGGTAGCACAGATACGCAGTATTTT. V gene TRBV7-6 combines with J gene TRBJ2-3, with 11 positions matching TRBD2. The junction had 6 bases not matched to a gene; V was cut back by 4 bases and J by 0 bases. Germline lookup yields CDR1 SGHVS and CDR2 FNYEAQ. The CDR3 spans 17 residues.

CDR3 amino acids: CASSWLGGGYTF. DNA for the CDR3: TGTGCCAGCAGTTGGTTAGGGGGCGGCTACACCTTC. The gene calls are TRBV12-3 or TRBV12-4 and TRBJ1-2; 7 positions match TRBD1. Germline trimming cut 4 bases from V and 8 bases from J; bases unmatched to any gene: 4. CDR3 length equals 12 residues.

This clone is medium-sized within its sample. The CDR3 DNA is TGTGCCAGCAGGGGCGCCTACGAGCAGTACTTC. Its protein product is CASRGAYEQYF. J is TRBJ2-7 and V is TRBV6-1; D is uncertain. V was clipped by 6 bases and J by 2 bases, with 5 bases between them. This CDR3 contains 11 residues. Germline CDR1 reads MNHNS; CDR2 reads SASEGT.

Within the sample, this clone is medium-sized. The junction departs from the called germline gene at one end, perhaps through a read error. The chain joins TRBV18 to TRBJ1-3; D unresolved. From germline, CDR1 is KGHSH and CDR2 LQKENI. The CDR3 has 12 amino acids. CDR3 sequence reads: CASTPGKNTIYF. In DNA form, the CDR3 reads TGTGCCAGCACACCGGGGAAAAACACCATATATTTT.